The 24 T cell receptor beta chains reported below all come from one sample, sequenced in a study of CD8+CD57+ T cells in acquired aplastic anemia. Only patients with CD8+CD57+ cell expansion on flow cytometry were chosen for sequencing. The use of genomic DNA as template underpinned the TCR beta VDJ and CDR3 profiling. Via MiXCR, TCRdb re-called the reads, giving one row per CDR3 protein. The repertoire consists of 150,000 to 200,000 distinct CDR3 sequences, with more than 45% occurring once and the leading ten covering 3.2%. The sample comprised sorted CD4+, CD8+, or CD8+CD57+ T cells (not recorded which) from PBMCs. The receptors were gathered from a human donor with aplastic anemia.

This clonotype was seen a few times. The rearrangement links TRBV29-1 to TRBJ2-3; the D gene is possibly TRBD2 (6 bases). The V end was cut by 2 bases, the J end by 4 bases, with 7 bases between. This CDR3 is 12 amino acids long. The V gene's germline CDR1 is SQVTM and CDR2 ANQGSEA. CDR3 amino acids: CSVESGADTQYF. CDR3 sequence (DNA): TGCAGCGTTGAATCGGGGGCAGATACGCAGTATTTT.

The sample holds many counts of this clonotype. The chain joins TRBV10-3 to TRBJ1-2, with D perhaps TRBD1 (6 bases). Per germline, CDR1 ENHRY and CDR2 SYGVKD. V was cut by 4 bases and J by 2 bases, with 11 bases left in between. This CDR3 spans 14 amino acids. The chain's CDR3 is CAISVGGVNYGYTF. The CDR3 DNA follows: TGTGCCATCAGTGTGGGGGGCGTGAACTATGGCTACACCTTC.

The sample holds a few counts of this clonotype. The V and J genes are TRBV24-1 and TRBJ1-1, with a tentative D call TRBD1 (5 bases). The CDR3 totals 13 residues. CDR1 KGHDR and CDR2 SFDVKD come from the germline V gene. The V end lost 3 bases, the J end lost 3 bases, and 7 bases lay between the germline ends. The CDR3 sequence is CATSDPGHTEAFF. CDR3 nucleotide sequence: TGTGCCACCAGTGATCCGGGACACACTGAAGCTTTCTTT.

This clonotype was seen ten or more times. The V call is TRBV20-1, the J call TRBJ2-7; D is unclear. The CDR3 contains 12 residues. V dropped 5 bases and J dropped 0 bases, with 8 bases sitting between them. Germline V gene sequence: CDR1 DFQATT, CDR2 SNEGSKA (reference sequence). CDR3 DNA sequence: TGCAGTGCTGCCCGTCTCTCCTACGAGCAGTACTTC. It codes for CSAARLSYEQYF.

The chain is built from TRBV12-3 or TRBV12-4 and TRBJ2-5; 7 bases are a match to TRBD1. With V trimmed by 1 base and J by 6 bases, 5 bases remained unmatched. The CDR3 length is 14 residues. CDR3 in amino acids: CASSLDRQGQTQYF. CDR3 nucleotide sequence: TGTGCCAGCAGTTTAGACAGACAGGGACAGACCCAGTACTTC.

The chain combines TRBV20-1 with TRBJ1-5; TRBD1 matches 8 bases. The CDR3 totals 13 residues. Per the germline V gene, CDR1 is DFQATT and CDR2 is SNEGSKA (reference sequence). DNA of the CDR3: TGCGCAGGACAGGGTTATAGCAATCAGCCCCAGCATTTT. Residues: CAGQGYSNQPQHF.

At least ten counts were recorded for this clonotype. The chain recombines TRBV5-1 with TRBJ1-3; D is uncertain. The germline CDR1 and CDR2 sequences are SGHRS and YFSETQ. The CDR3 contains 13 residues. The germline V and J ends were trimmed by 5 bases and 0 bases, with 6 bases remaining between them. The chain's CDR3 is CASRNNSGNTIYF. Written as DNA, the CDR3 is TGCGCCAGCAGAAACAACTCTGGAAACACCATATATTTT.

The rearrangement uses TRBV7-2 and TRBJ2-7, with TRBD2 matching over 11 bases. Trimming cost V 3 bases and J 7 bases; bases outside gene matches: 8. This CDR3 has 15 amino acids. Germline values: CDR1 SGHTA, CDR2 FQGNSA. For the CDR3, the DNA is TGTGCCAGCAGCTTGACTAGCGGGGTTCACCGGGAGCAGTACTTC. Translating gives CASSLTSGVHREQYF.

Many counts were recorded for this clonotype. The rearrangement uses TRBV9 and TRBJ2-1; D may be TRBD2 (6 bases). Germline-derived CDR1 and CDR2 are SGDLS and YYNGEE. Trimming cost V 0 bases and J 13 bases, with 11 bases left between them. The CDR3 covers 12 residues. CDR3 in amino acids: CASSVVEGPQFF. DNA of the CDR3: TGTGCCAGCAGCGTAGTGGAGGGCCCCCAGTTCTTC.

This clonotype was seen at least ten times. V and J are TRBV4-2 and TRBJ2-3; D call uncertain. Germline loops: CDR1 LGHNA, CDR2 YNFKEQ. The V and J ends lost 0 bases and 1 base respectively, with 8 bases between them. This CDR3 comprises 15 residues. DNA of the CDR3: TGTGCCAGCAGCCAAGAAGCTGGCGGCACAGATACGCAGTATTTT. The encoded protein is CASSQEAGGTDTQYF.

V gene TRBV5-1 combines with J gene TRBJ1-6; D possibly corresponds to TRBD1 (5 bases). Deletions cut 1 base from V and 13 bases from J, with 9 bases between. Germline V CDR1 and CDR2: SGHRS, YFSETQ. The CDR3 extends over 12 amino acids. CDR3 DNA: TGCGCCAGCAGCTTGACGGGGCAGCCCCTCCACTTT. It yields the protein CASSLTGQPLHF.

CDR3 nucleotides: TGTGCCAGCAGCCGACTAGCGGGAGGGAGCTCCTACGAGCAGTACTTC. Translating gives CASSRLAGGSSYEQYF. The V and J genes are TRBV7-6 and TRBJ2-7; 14 positions match TRBD2. J was trimmed by 0 bases and V by 5 bases; bases with no gene match: 3. The CDR3 has 16 amino acids. From germline, CDR1 is SGHVS and CDR2 FNYEAQ. Looking up the rest from reference TRBV7-6 and TRBJ2-7 gives the full variable domain: GAGVSQSPRYKVTKRGQDVALRCDPISGHVSLYWYRQALGQGPEFLTYFNYEAQQDKSGLPNDRFSAERPEGSISTLTIQRTEQRDSAMYRCASSRLAGGSSYEQYFGPGTRLTVT.

Ten or more counts support this clonotype. The chain is built from TRBV29-1 and TRBJ1-1; TRBD1 might be the D (6 bases). The germline V and J ends were trimmed by 3 bases and 5 bases, with 10 bases remaining between them. Germline CDR1 and CDR2: SQVTM and ANQGSEA. This CDR3 region has 12 residues. The CDR3 DNA reads TGCAGCGTTGAGGGGGGGCGAACTGAAGCTTTCTTT. The encoded protein is CSVEGGRTEAFF.

This clonotype occurred a few times. A much larger clone lies a single base off, so this may be a read error. The DNA for the CDR3 is TGTGCCAGCAGCAAATCGACAGTCCAAGCCAACGTCCCGACTTTC. It codes for CASSKSTVQANVPTF. This sequence joins TRBV5-5 and TRBJ2-6; maybe TRBD1 (5 bases). The CDR3 runs to 15 residues. From germline, CDR1 is SGHKS and CDR2 YYEKEE (reference sequence).

This rearrangement joins TRBV10-3 to TRBJ2-2, with TRBD1 identical over 8 bases. Losses at the gene ends were 6 bases for V and 4 bases for J; bases not matched to a gene: 10. CDR3 length: 16 amino acids. Germline CDR1 is ENHRY and CDR2 is SYGVKD. CDR3 sequence reads: CAISDPGQDFTGELFF. The CDR3 coding sequence is TGTGCCATCAGCGACCCGGGACAGGACTTCACCGGGGAGCTGTTTTTT.

Note on this clonotype: A much larger clonotype is one base distant, so this may be a read error. The CDR3 nucleotides are TGTGCCAGCAAGCGGGGTAGTTCCGGTCGTTTAAACGCTGAAGCTTTCTTT. Translating gives CASKRGSSGRLNAEAFF. The rearrangement links TRBV2 to TRBJ1-1; the D is unclear. Germline loops: CDR1 SNHLY, CDR2 FYNNEI. The CDR3 is 17 residues long. Trimming shortened V by 7 bases and J by 6 bases, and 27 bases separated the two germline ends.

The chain is built from TRBV19 and TRBJ2-7; TRBD1 aligns across 8 bases. From germline, CDR1 is LNHDA and CDR2 SQIVND (reference sequence). The CDR3 extends over 13 amino acids. Unmatched junction bases numbered 9, after V lost 9 bases and J lost 5 bases. CDR3: CASNQGARDEQYF. The CDR3 DNA reads as TGTGCCAGCAATCAGGGGGCGCGGGACGAGCAGTACTTC.

This chain uses TRBV10-3 with TRBJ2-5, with no clear D. From germline, CDR1 is ENHRY and CDR2 SYGVKD. The CDR3 has 14 amino acids. The V end lost 4 bases, the J end lost 1 base, and 10 bases lay between the germline ends. Here the CDR3 DNA reads TGTGCCATCAGTGGGGTAAACGTCCAAGAGACCCAGTACTTC. Protein sequence: CAISGVNVQETQYF.

The chain links TRBV12-3 or TRBV12-4 to TRBJ2-5; D could derive from TRBD1 or TRBD2 (5 bases each). This CDR3 spans 14 amino acids. Trimming left V 7 bases short and J 1 base short, with 13 bases between. Here the CDR3 reads CASTKRGSQETQYF. Written as DNA, the CDR3 is TGTGCCAGCACAAAGAGGGGATCCCAAGAGACCCAGTACTTC.

In nucleotides, the CDR3 is TGTGCCAGTAGCCCTCAACGCGGGGGCGCTACCTACGAGCAGTACTTC. Translation: CASSPQRGGATYEQYF. The chain couples TRBV19 to TRBJ2-7, with D maybe TRBD2 (7 bases). Germline CDR1 and CDR2: LNHDA and SQIVND (reference sequence). Trimming left V 6 bases short and J 2 bases short, with 20 bases between. The CDR3 is 16 residues long. Full variable domain (remainder filled in from reference TRBV19 and TRBJ2-7): DGGITQSPKYLFRKEGQNVTLSCEQNLNHDAMYWYRQDPGQGLRLIYYSQIVNDFQKGDIAEGYSVSREKKESFPLTVTSAQKNPTAFYLCASSPQRGGATYEQYFGPGTRLTVT.

The chain carries TRBV2 and TRBJ2-5, with D possibly matching TRBD1 (5 bases). CDR1 and CDR2 (germline): SNHLY, FYNNEI. V lost 0 bases to trimming and J lost 5 bases, with 13 bases between them. The CDR3 consists of 15 residues. The CDR3 spells CASSEANQGLETQYF. The CDR3 nucleotides read TGTGCCAGCAGTGAAGCGAACCAGGGATTGGAGACCCAGTACTTC.

CDR3 DNA sequence: TGTGCCAGCAGTGAATACCAAACGAGCGGACGGATAAACACTGAAGCTTTCTTT. Amino acids: CASSEYQTSGRINTEAFF. This chain joins TRBV25-1 and TRBJ1-1; unclear D gene. Trimming pared 0 bases from V and 2 bases from J, leaving 19 bases between. Per germline, CDR1 MGHDK and CDR2 SYGVNS. The length of the CDR3 is 18 residues.

In its sample, this clonotype ranks as medium-sized. The chain uses TRBV19 and TRBJ1-2, with no clear D. V was pared by 4 bases and J by 3 bases, with 3 bases between. Germline values: CDR1 LNHDA, CDR2 SQIVND (reference sequence). CDR3 size: 11 residues. The CDR3 region is CASSTDYGYTF. Written as DNA, the CDR3 is TGTGCCAGTAGTACCGACTATGGCTACACCTTC.

This clonotype was detected a few times. The J gene is TRBJ1-4, the V gene TRBV3-1; D perhaps matches TRBD1 (6 bases). CDR1 and CDR2 (germline): LGHDT, YNNKEL (reference sequence). The CDR3 is 15 amino acids. V lost 3 bases and J lost 2, with 10 bases in between. The CDR3 DNA reads as TGTGCCAGCAGCCATCAGGGGCCCACTAATGAAAAACTGTTTTTT. Its protein product is CASSHQGPTNEKLFF.